This entry concerns a single T cell receptor (beta chain). Antigen specificity is unknown. With 4 bases clipped from V and 6 bases from J, the junction kept 9 bases outside the gene matches. This CDR3 is 16 amino acids long. CDR1 SEHNR and CDR2 FQNEAQ come from the germline V gene (reference sequence). This record comes from a study of T cell responses to AZD1222 COVID-19 vaccine. The method was immunoSEQ multiplex PCR; TCRdb's version includes in-frame clones alone and lacks a portion of them. The table includes over 100,000 clones, approximately 91% detected once. Whole-study findings and limits: Repertoire samples came only from after the peak T cell response. An increase in Spike-specific TCR breadth and depth was observed after two AZD1222 doses. Donor demographics were predominantly white British with a female majority; clonal diversity may be underestimated. As reported, nearly half of all spike-specific TCRs target variant regions that are unmutated.

The chain couples TRBV7-9 to TRBJ2-2, with TRBD1 matching 9 bases. The sequencing here drew on peripheral blood, taken on day 0 of MenACWY control vaccination. The origin of this receptor is an adult in good health. The CDR3 here is CASSSPGTGSAGELFF. The CDR3 DNA is TGTGCCAGCAGCTCCCCCGGGACAGGGTCTGCCGGGGAGCTGTTTTTT.